These T cell receptor beta chains were read from a single sample in a study of CD8 T cells in cerebrospinal fluid in Alzheimer's disease. TCRdb re-called the 10x single-cell sequencing reads; one entry per CDR3 protein, DNA not given. This sample's table reports 1,500 or so distinct CDR3 sequences. Sequencing input: cerebrospinal fluid. Source of these receptors: a human donor with Alzheimer's disease. Each CDR3 is given with its conserved first and last residue. A row's size may be missing; if present it is once, few, many or a size class.

clone_size,v_call,j_call,cdr3_aa
medium-sized,TRBV28,TRBJ2-1,CASNSPGELAGVLYEQFF
medium-sized,TRBV6-5,TRBJ2-3,CASSGTAVGTQYF
medium-sized,TRBV5-1,TRBJ1-2,CASSLGSNYGYTF
medium-sized,TRBV20-1,TRBJ2-7,CSARDRGTARYEQYF
medium-sized,TRBV5-1,TRBJ2-7,CASSLAPMGAGYEQYF
medium-sized,TRBV14,TRBJ2-7,CASSQDGTSYFYEQYF
medium-sized,TRBV5-1,TRBJ2-1,CASSLAGVYNEQFF
medium-sized,TRBV6-1,TRBJ2-4,CASRARTAKNIQYF
medium-sized,TRBV5-1,TRBJ2-7,CASSSGGAETYEQYF
medium-sized,TRBV9,TRBJ2-7,CASNREGEMGREQYF
medium-sized,TRBV4-1,TRBJ2-5,CASSLGQGGSETQYF
NA,TRBV7-9,TRBJ1-6,CASRGGSYNSPLHF
large,TRBV28,TRBJ2-3,CASSRLPRTQYF
NA,TRBV6-1,TRBJ1-2,CASPTGIGGYTF
NA,TRBV7-8,TRBJ2-3,CASSQVAGAGSDTQYF
medium-sized,TRBV6-5,TRBJ2-2,CASSYQREQGGELFF